This TCR beta chain stems from a study of T-cell reconstitution after alpha-beta-depleted transplantation in children. In germline, CDR1 is KGHSH, CDR2 LQKENI. The J segment lost 2 bases and the V segment lost 3 bases, leaving 3 bases of the junction unmatched. The CDR3 is made up of 14 amino acids. During its preparation, the TCRbeta library received unique molecular identifiers. TCRdb re-called the PCR reads with MiXCR, one entry per CDR3 protein. The sample includes about 90,000 distinct CDR3 sequences, approximately 8.4% of them seen just once. This clonotype was observed at least ten times. The sequence was collected from a human donor who donated a stem cell graft to a child with congenital amegakaryocytic thrombocytopenia. Material: PBMCs from the stem cell graft donor, obtained from the stem cell graft. J is TRBJ1-2 and V is TRBV18; 7 nucleotides line up with TRBD1. In nucleotides, the CDR3 is TGTGCCAGCTCACCTGGGACAGCAAACTATGGCTACACCTTC. This encodes CASSPGTANYGYTF.